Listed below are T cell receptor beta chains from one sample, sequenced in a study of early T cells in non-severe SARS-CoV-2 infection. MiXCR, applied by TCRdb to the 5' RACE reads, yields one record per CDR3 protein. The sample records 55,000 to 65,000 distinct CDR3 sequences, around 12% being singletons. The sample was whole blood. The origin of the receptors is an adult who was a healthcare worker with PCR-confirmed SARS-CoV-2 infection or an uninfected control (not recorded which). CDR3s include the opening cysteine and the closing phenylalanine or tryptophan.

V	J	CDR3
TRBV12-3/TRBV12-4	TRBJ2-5	CASSWGGGETQYF
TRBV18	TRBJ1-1	CASSPGAGGIAFF
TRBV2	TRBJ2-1	CASTPNPDNEQFF
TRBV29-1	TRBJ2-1	CSVQLRGLGEQFF
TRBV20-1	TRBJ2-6	CSAIVPGANVLTF
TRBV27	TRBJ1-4	CASSPRRGWGEKLFF
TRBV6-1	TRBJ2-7	CASRPLEWGNYEQYF
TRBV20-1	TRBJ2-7	CSARGEGGREGEQYF
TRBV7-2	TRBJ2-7	CASSFIGTGAYEQYF
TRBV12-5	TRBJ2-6	CASGFSTGGSSGANVLTF
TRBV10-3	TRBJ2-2	CAISESPNTGELFF
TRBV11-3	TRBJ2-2	CASSPYTNTGELFF
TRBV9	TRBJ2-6	CASSVSAAGANVLTF
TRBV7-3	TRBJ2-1	CASSPSGEGLVEFF
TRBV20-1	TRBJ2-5	CSASISVGETQYF
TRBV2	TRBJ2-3	CASSIQTDTQYF
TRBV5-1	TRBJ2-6	CASNAGLISSGANVLTF
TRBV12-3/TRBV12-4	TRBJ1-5	CASSLDRDSQPQHF
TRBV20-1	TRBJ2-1	CSARDPDFTYNEQFF
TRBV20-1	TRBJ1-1	CSARDPGARVEAFF
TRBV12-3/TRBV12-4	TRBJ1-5	CASSLGVEPQHF
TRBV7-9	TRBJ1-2	CASSLDRWDYGYTF
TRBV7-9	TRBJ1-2	CASSFVGQLYGYTF
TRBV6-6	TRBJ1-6	CASSFTGTLHF
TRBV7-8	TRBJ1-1	CASSLEQGYSTEAFF
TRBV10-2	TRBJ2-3	CASSDPGTRLTDTQYF
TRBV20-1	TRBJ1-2	CSAQSTGQTYGYTF
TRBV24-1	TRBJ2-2	CATSDPGLAGDRYTGELFF
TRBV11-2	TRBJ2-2	CASRTTGTGELFF
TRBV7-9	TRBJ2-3	CASSRKDGYTDTQYF
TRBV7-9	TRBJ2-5	CASSLGRQVQETQYF
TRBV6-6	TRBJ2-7	CASSTGQGAHEQYF
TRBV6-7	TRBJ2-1	CASRLRRERNNEQFF
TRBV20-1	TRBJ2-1	CSASSGTSGSGNEQFF
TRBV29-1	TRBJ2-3	CSVKGRSTDTQYF
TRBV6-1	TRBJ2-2	CASRPRRSTGELFF
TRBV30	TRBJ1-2	CAWTRGGAGKDYGYTF